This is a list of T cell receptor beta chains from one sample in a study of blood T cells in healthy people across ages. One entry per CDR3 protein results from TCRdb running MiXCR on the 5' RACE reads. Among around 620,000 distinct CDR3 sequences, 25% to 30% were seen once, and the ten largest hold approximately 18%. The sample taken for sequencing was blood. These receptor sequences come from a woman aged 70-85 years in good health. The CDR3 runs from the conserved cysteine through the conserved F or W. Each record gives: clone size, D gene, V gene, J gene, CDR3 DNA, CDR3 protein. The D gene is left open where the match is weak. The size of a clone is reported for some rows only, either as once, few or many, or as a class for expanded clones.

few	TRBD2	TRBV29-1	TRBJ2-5	TGCAGCGTTGAGGGGACTAGGGGAGAGACCCAGTACTTC	CSVEGTRGETQYF
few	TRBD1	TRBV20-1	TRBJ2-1	TGCAGTGCCGCTCAACGACAGGGCGGCTCCTACAATGAGCAGTTCTTC	CSAAQRQGGSYNEQFF
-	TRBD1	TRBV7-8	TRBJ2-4	TGTGCCAGCAGCGAATTGGGACAGTCCAGCAAAAACATTCAGTACTTC	CASSELGQSSKNIQYF
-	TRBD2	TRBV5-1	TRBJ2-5	TGCGCCAGCAGCATTCCGACTAGCGGACAAGAGACCCAGTACTTC	CASSIPTSGQETQYF
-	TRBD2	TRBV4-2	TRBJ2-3	TGTGCCAGCAGCTACGGGACTAGCGGGGGGACTAGCACAGATACGCAGTATTTT	CASSYGTSGGTSTDTQYF
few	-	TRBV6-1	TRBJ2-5	TGTGCCAGCAGTGTCACTGGAACCCGCCAAGAGACCCAGTACTTC	CASSVTGTRQETQYF
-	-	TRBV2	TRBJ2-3	TGTGCCAGCAGTGTCGAGGGGGGAGATACGCAGTATTTT	CASSVEGGDTQYF
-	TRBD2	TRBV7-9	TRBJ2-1	TGTGCCAGCAGCACCCTCGGGCCTAGCGGGGGTAGGGGTGAGCAGTTCTTC	CASSTLGPSGGRGEQFF
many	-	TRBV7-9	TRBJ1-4	TGTGCCAGCAGCTTTTTGTCTGAAAAACTGTTTTTT	CASSFLSEKLFF
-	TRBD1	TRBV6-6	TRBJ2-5	TGTGCCAGCAACGGACAGGGGGCAAGGGAGACCCAGTACTTC	CASNGQGARETQYF
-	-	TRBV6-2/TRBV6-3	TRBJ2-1	TGTGCCAGCAGTTACTGGGGGTGGGGGGCCTACAATGAGCAGTTCTTC	CASSYWGWGAYNEQFF
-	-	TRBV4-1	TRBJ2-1	TGCGCCAGCAGCCAAGTTGAGAGGGAGAATGAGCAGTTCTTC	CASSQVERENEQFF
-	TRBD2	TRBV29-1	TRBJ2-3	TGCAGCGTTGGTGCCCCGAGCGGGGGAACCACAGATACGCAGTATTTT	CSVGAPSGGTTDTQYF
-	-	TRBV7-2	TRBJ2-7	TGTGCCAGCAGCTTAGGGGATGGGGGACGAGCTCGAGAGCAGTACTTC	CASSLGDGGRAREQYF
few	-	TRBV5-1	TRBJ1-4	TGCGCCAGCAGCTTTCAAGAGAATGAAAAACTGTTTTTT	CASSFQENEKLFF
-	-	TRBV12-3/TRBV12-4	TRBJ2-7	TGTGCCAGCAGTTATGTGGGAGGCTACGAGCAGTACTTC	CASSYVGGYEQYF
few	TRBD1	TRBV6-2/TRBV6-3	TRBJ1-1	TGTGCCAGCAGCCACGACAGGGCCACTGAAGCTTTCTTT	CASSHDRATEAFF
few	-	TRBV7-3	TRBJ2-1	TGTGCCAGCAGCCCTCCCGGAGCGGTGAACAATGAGCAGTTCTTC	CASSPPGAVNNEQFF
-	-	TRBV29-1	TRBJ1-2	TGCAGCGTTGAAGATAACTATGGCTACACCTTC	CSVEDNYGYTF
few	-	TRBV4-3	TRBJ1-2	TGCGCCAGCAGCCAAGATCGCACAGCTGGCTACACCTTC	CASSQDRTAGYTF
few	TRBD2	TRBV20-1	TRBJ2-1	TGCAGTGCTACCTCCAACGGCCAGCGGGGGGAGAGATACAATGAGCAGTTCTTC	CSATSNGQRGERYNEQFF
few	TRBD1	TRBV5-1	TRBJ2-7	TGCGCCAGCAGCTCAGTCATGGGACAGGGGGATTCCTACGAGCAGTACTTC	CASSSVMGQGDSYEQYF
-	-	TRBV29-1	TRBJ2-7	TGCAGCGTCCCCGGACAAGCCTCCTACGAGCAGTACTTC	CSVPGQASYEQYF
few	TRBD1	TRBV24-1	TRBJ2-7	TGTGCCACCAGTGGGCGGACAGGGGGAAGTCCGTACGAGCAGTACTTC	CATSGRTGGSPYEQYF
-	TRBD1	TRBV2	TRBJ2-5	TGTGCCAGCAGCGGGACAGGGTTGGAGACCCAGTACTTC	CASSGTGLETQYF
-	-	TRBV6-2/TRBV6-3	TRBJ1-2	TGTGCCAGCAGTATTGATGGGGATCGGGGCTACACCTTC	CASSIDGDRGYTF
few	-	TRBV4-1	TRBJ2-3	TGCGCCAGCAGCCGCGCCTATTCGTATAGGCCAACTTCAGATACGCAGTATTTT	CASSRAYSYRPTSDTQYF
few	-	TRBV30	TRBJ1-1	TGTGCCTGGAGTGTTACAGGGATCCGTCTGAACACTGAAGCTTTCTTT	CAWSVTGIRLNTEAFF
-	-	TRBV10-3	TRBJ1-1	TGTGCCATCAGTGACAGGGGTGGAATGAACACTGAAGCTTTCTTT	CAISDRGGMNTEAFF
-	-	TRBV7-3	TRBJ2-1	TGTGCCAGCAGCTCCTCTAGCGTGCTCAATGAGCAGTTCTTC	CASSSSSVLNEQFF
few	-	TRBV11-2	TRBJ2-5	TGTGCCAGCAGCCCAGCAGGGGGGCGCTCTCAAGAGACCCAGTACTTC	CASSPAGGRSQETQYF
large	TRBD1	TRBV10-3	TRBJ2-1	TGTGCCATCAGGACTGGGACAGACAATGAGCAGTTCTTC	CAIRTGTDNEQFF
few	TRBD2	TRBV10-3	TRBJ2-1	TGTGCCATCAGTCAGGGCGGGGGGGCATATGAGCAGTTCTTC	CAISQGGGAYEQFF
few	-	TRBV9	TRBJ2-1	TGTGCCAGCAGCGTAGATCTGGCGGGGTCCTCCTACAATGAGCAGTTCTTC	CASSVDLAGSSYNEQFF
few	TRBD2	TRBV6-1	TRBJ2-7	TGTGCCAGCAGCCGTCAGGGAACTAGCGGGGGGGCGTCCTACGAGCAGTACTTC	CASSRQGTSGGASYEQYF
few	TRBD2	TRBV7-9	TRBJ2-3	TGTGCCAGCAGCTTAGTACTAGCGGGCACAGATACGCAGTATTTT	CASSLVLAGTDTQYF
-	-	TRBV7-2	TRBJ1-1	TGTGCCAGCAGCTTGTTACTTTGGGGGACTGAAGCTTTCTTT	CASSLLLWGTEAFF
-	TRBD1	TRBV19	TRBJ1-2	TGTGCCAGTAGTACGACAGGGACAGGGCGATCCTATGGCTACACCTTC	CASSTTGTGRSYGYTF
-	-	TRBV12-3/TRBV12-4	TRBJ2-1	TGTGCCAGCAGTTTAACCACGGTATACAATGAGCAGTTCTTC	CASSLTTVYNEQFF
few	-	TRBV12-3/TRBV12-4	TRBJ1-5	TGTGCCAGCAGTTCCTCCGGGGCCAGGAATCAGCCCCAGCATTTT	CASSSSGARNQPQHF
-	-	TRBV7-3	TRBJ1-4	TGTGCCAGCAGCTTAAGACCCACAACTAATGAAAAACTGTTTTTT	CASSLRPTTNEKLFF
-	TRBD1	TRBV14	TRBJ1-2	TGTGCCAGCAGCCAAGGCGGGACAGCCATCTATGGCTACCCCTTC	CASSQGGTAIYGYPF
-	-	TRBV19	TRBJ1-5	TGTGCCAGTAGTGAGCGGGGTACTAGCAATCAGCCCCAGCATTTT	CASSERGTSNQPQHF
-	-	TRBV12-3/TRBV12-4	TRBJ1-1	TGTGCCAGCAGCAGTTTGTCCCACGCGAACACTGAAGCTTTCTTT	CASSSLSHANTEAFF
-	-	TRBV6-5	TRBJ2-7	TGTGCCAGCGGGAGTGGTCTGGAGCAGTACTTC	CASGSGLEQYF
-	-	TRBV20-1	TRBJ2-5	TGCAGTGCTAGTTCCGCTAGCAGGTGGGAGACCCAGTACTTC	CSASSASRWETQYF
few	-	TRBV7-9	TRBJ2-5	TGTGCCAGCATCCTTAGAGAGGGTGGGTCAGAGACCCAGTACTTC	CASILREGGSETQYF
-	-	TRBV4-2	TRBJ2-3	TGTGCCAGCAGTCCTATAGGGGGGGGCCCGGGCACAGATACGCAGTATTTT	CASSPIGGGPGTDTQYF
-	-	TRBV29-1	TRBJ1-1	TGCAGCGTGCGACCGTCCCAGGGAAAGGAAGCTTTCTTT	CSVRPSQGKEAFF
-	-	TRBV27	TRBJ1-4	TGTGCCTGCAGTTTAGGTCCCCAAGGGTTCGAAAAACTGTTTTTT	CACSLGPQGFEKLFF